This TCR beta chain was sequenced for a study of shared clonotypes between healthy human individuals. This CDR3 spans 15 amino acids. Trimming left V 0 bases short and J 9 bases short, with 13 bases between. CDR1 is SGDLS, CDR2 YYNGEE, per germline. The table came from immunoSEQ multiplex PCR; TCRdb's copy has only in-frame clones and leaves some out. The table records fewer than 650,000 clones, over 65% of them present only once. The sequenced sample was PBMCs. This sequence was found in a woman aged 35 to 49 in good health. Some clones in this sample may be carry-over from other donors' samples. The gene calls are TRBV9 and TRBJ1-6; no definite D call. The CDR3, as DNA: TGTGCCAGCAGCGTAGGTTGGTCGTCGGGTTCACCCCTCCACTTT. This sequence encodes CASSVGWSSGSPLHF.